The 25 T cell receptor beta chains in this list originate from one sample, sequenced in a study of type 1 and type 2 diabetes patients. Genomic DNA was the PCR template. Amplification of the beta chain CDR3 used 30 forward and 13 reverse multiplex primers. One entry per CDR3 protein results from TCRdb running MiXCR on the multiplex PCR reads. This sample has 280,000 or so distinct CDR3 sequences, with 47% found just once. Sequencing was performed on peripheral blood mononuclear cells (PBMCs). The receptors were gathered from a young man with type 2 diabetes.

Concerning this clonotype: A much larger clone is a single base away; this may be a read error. The CDR3 coding sequence is TGTGCCAGCGGACTTTGTAATTACGAGCAGTACTTC. Its protein product is CASGLCNYEQYF. The chain recombines TRBV2 with TRBJ2-7; TRBD2 might be the D (5 bases). Germline CDR1 is SNHLY and CDR2 is FYNNEI. The CDR3 sequence is 12 residues long. The V end was cut by 8 bases, the J end by 4 bases, with 12 bases between.

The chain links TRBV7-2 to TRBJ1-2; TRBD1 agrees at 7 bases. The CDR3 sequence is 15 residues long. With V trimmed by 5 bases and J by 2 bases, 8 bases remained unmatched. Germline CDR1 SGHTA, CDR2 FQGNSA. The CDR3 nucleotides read TGTGCCAGCAGCCCCCCGGGACAGATAAACTATGGCTACACCTTC. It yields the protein CASSPPGQINYGYTF. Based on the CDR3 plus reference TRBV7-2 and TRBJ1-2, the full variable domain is GAGVSQSPSNKVTEKGKDVELRCDPISGHTALYWYRQSLGQGLEFLIYFQGNSAPDKSGLPSDRFSAERTGGSVSTLTIQRTQQEDSAVYLCASSPPGQINYGYTFGSGTRLTVV.

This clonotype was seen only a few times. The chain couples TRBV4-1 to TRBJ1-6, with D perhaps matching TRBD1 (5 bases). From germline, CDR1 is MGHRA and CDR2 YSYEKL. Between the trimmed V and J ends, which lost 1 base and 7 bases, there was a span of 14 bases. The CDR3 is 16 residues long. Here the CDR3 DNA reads TGCGCCAGCAGCCAAGTCCCAGGGACCAAAAATTCACCCCTCCACTTT. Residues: CASSQVPGTKNSPLHF.

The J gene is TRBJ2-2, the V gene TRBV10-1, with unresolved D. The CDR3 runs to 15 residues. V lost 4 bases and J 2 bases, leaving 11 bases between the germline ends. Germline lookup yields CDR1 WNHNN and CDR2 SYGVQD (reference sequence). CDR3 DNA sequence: TGCGCCAGCAGTGCAAAGCGTCCTAACACCGGGGAGCTGTTTTTT. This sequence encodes CASSAKRPNTGELFF.

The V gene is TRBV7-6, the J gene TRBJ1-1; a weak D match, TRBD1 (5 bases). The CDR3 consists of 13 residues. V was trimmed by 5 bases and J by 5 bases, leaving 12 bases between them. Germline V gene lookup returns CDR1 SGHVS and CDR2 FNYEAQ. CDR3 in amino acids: CASSVREGTEAFF. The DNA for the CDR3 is TGTGCCAGCAGCGTCAGGGAGGGAACTGAAGCTTTCTTT. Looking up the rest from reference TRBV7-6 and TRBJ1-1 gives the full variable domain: GAGVSQSPRYKVTKRGQDVALRCDPISGHVSLYWYRQALGQGPEFLTYFNYEAQQDKSGLPNDRFSAERPEGSISTLTIQRTEQRDSAMYRCASSVREGTEAFFGQGTRLTVV.

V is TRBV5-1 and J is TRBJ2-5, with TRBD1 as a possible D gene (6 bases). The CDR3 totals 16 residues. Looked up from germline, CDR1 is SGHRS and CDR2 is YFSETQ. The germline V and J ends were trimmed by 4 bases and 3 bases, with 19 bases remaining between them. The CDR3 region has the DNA TGCGCCAGCAGCGTGGGTTCCGGGACACAAGAAGAGACCCAGTACTTC. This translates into CASSVGSGTQEETQYF.

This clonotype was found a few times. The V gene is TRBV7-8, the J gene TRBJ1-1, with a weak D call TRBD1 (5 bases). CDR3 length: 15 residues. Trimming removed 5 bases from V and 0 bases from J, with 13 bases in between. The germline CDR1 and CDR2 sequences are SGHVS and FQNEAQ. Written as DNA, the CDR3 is TGTGCCAGCAGCCAGAGGGGTCCCATGAACACTGAAGCTTTCTTT. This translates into CASSQRGPMNTEAFF.

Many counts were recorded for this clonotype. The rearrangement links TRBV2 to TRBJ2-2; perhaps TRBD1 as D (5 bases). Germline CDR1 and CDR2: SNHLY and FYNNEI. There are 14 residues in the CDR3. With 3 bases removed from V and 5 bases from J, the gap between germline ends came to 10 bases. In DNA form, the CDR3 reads TGTGCCAGCAGTGACCCCCAGGGAACCGGGGAGCTGTTTTTT. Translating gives CASSDPQGTGELFF. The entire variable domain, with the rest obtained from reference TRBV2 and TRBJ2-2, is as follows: EPEVTQTPSHQVTQMGQEVILRCVPISNHLYFYWYRQILGQKVEFLVSFYNNEISEKSEIFDDQFSVERPDGSNFTLKIRSTKLEDSAMYFCASSDPQGTGELFFGEGSRLTVL.

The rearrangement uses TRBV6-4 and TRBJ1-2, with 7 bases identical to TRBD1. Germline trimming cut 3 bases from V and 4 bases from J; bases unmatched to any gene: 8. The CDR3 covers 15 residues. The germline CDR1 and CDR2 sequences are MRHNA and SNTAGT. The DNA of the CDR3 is TGTGCCAGCAGTGAGGGAGGGGGCGAAATCTATGGCTACACCTTC. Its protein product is CASSEGGGEIYGYTF.

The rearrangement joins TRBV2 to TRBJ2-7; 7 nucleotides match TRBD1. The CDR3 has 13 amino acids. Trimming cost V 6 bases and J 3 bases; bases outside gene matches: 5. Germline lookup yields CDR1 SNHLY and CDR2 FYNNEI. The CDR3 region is CASSSGTVYEQYF. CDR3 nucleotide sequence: TGTGCCAGCAGCTCCGGGACAGTCTACGAGCAGTACTTC. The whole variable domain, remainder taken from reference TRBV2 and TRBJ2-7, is EPEVTQTPSHQVTQMGQEVILRCVPISNHLYFYWYRQILGQKVEFLVSFYNNEISEKSEIFDDQFSVERPDGSNFTLKIRSTKLEDSAMYFCASSSGTVYEQYFGPGTRLTVT.

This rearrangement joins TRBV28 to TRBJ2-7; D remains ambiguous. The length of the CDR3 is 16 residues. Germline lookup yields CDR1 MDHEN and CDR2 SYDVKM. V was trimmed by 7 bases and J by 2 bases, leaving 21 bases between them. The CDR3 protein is CASTGRGAPSPYEQYF. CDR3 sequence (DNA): TGTGCCAGCACCGGACGAGGCGCCCCTTCACCCTACGAGCAGTACTTC.

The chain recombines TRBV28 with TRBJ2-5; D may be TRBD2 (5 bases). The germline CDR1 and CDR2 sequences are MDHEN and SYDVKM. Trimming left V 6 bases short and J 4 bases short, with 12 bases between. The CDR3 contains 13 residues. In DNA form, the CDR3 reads TGTGCCAGCAGGCCCCGAGGGTTAGAGACCCAGTACTTC. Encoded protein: CASRPRGLETQYF.

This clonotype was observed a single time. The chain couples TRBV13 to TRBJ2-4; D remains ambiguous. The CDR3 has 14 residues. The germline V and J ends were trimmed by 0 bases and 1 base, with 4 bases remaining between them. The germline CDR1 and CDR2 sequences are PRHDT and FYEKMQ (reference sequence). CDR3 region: CASSLGWAKNIQYF. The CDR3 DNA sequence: TGTGCCAGCAGCTTAGGTTGGGCCAAAAACATTCAGTACTTC. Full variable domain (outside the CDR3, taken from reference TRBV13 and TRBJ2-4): AAGVIQSPRHLIKEKRETATLKCYPIPRHDTVYWYQQGPGQDPQFLISFYEKMQSDKGSIPDRFSAQQFSDYHSELNMSSLELGDSALYFCASSLGWAKNIQYFGAGTRLSVL.

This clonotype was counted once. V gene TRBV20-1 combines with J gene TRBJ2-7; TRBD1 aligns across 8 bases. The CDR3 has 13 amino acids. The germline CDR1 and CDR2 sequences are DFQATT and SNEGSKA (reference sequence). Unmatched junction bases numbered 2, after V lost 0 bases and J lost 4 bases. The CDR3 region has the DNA TGCAGTGCTAGAGATCAGGGGGCATACGAGCAGTACTTC. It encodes CSARDQGAYEQYF.

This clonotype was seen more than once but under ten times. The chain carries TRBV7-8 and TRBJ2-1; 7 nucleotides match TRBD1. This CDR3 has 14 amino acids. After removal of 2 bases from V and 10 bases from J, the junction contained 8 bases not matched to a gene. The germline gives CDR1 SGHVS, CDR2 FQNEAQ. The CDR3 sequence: CASSLPDRAIEQFF. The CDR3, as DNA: TGTGCCAGCAGCTTACCCGACAGGGCCATCGAGCAGTTCTTC.

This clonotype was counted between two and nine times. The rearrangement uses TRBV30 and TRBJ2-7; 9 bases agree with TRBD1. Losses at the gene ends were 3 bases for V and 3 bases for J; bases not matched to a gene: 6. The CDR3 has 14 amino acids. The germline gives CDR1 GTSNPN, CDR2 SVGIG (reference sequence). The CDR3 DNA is TGTGCCTGGAGGGGACAGGGAGGGAACTACGAGCAGTACTTC. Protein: CAWRGQGGNYEQYF.

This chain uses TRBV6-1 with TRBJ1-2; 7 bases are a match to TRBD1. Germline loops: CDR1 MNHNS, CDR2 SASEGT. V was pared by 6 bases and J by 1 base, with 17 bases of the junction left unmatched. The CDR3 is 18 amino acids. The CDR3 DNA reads TGTGCCAGCAGCCCCCTTCCGGGACAGCACACGTATAACTATGGCTACACCTTC. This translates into CASSPLPGQHTYNYGYTF.

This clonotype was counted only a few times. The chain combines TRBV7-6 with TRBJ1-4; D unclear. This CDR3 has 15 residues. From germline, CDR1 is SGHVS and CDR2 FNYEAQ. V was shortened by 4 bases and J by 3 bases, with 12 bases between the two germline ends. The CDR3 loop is CASSSVAGPNEKLFF. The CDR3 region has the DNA TGTGCCAGCAGCTCGGTAGCCGGCCCTAATGAAAAACTGTTTTTT.

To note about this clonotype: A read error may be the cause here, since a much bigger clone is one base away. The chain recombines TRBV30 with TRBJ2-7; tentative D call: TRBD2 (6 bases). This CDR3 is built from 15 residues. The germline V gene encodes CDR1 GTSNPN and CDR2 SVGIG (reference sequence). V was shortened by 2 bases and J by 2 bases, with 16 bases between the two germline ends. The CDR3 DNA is TGTGCCTGGAGTTCAGGGAGGCCCGCCACCTACGAGCAGTACTTC. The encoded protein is CAWSSGRPATYEQYF.

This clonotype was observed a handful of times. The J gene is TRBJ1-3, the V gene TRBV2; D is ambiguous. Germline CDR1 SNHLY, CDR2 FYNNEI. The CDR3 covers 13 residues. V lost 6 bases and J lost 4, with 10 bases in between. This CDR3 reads CASSKGWGNTIYF. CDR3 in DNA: TGTGCCAGCAGCAAGGGTTGGGGAAACACCATATATTTT. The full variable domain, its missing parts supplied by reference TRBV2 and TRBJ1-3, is EPEVTQTPSHQVTQMGQEVILRCVPISNHLYFYWYRQILGQKVEFLVSFYNNEISEKSEIFDDQFSVERPDGSNFTLKIRSTKLEDSAMYFCASSKGWGNTIYFGEGSWLTVV.

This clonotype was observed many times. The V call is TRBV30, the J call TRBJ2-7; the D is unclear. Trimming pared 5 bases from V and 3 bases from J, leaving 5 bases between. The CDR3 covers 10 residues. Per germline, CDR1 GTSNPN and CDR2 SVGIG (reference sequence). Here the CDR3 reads CAWGLYEQYF. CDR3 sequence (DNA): TGTGCCTGGGGTCTCTACGAGCAGTACTTC.

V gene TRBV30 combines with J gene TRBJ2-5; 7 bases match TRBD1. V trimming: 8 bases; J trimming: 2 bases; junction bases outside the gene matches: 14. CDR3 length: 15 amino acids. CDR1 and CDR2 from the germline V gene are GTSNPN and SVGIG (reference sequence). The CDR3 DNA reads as TGTGCCAGTAGTATAGGTTCAGGGGGACAAGAGACCCAGTACTTC. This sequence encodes CASSIGSGGQETQYF.

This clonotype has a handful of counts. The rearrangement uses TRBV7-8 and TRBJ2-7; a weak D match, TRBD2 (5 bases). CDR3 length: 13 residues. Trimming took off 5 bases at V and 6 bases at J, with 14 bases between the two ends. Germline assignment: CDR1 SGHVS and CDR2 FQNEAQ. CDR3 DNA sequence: TGTGCCAGCAGCGAATGGAGAGGGCGCGAGCAGTACTTC. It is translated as CASSEWRGREQYF.

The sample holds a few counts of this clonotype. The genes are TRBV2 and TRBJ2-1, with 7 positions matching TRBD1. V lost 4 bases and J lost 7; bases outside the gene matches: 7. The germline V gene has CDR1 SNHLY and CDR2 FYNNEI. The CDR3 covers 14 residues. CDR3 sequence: CASSGYSQGNEQFF. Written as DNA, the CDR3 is TGTGCCAGCAGTGGATATTCACAGGGGAATGAGCAGTTCTTC.

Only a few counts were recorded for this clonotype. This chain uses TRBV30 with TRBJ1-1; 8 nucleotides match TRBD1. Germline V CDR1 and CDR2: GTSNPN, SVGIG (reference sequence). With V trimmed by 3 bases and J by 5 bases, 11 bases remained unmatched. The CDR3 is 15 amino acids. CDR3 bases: TGTGCCTGGAGAGCCGTAGGGACAGGCGGGACTGAAGCTTTCTTT. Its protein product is CAWRAVGTGGTEAFF.